This TCR beta chain comes out of a study of blood T cell repertoires in COVID-19. The wider study: The United States, Italy and Spain provided the acute and convalescent COVID-19 samples.

The data were produced by immunoSEQ multiplex PCR, yet TCRdb's version contains in-frame clones alone and is incomplete. The sample lists about 260,000 clones; approximately 86% were seen once. This clone was picked up one time. The sequenced sample was peripheral blood. The sequence was collected from a young man with active or convalescent COVID-19.

In DNA form, the CDR3 reads TGTGCCAGCAGCTTCCTCGGCGGCAGGGCCCACGAGCAGTACTTC. Translation: CASSFLGGRAHEQYF. The chain is built from TRBV11-2 and TRBJ2-7, with D possibly being TRBD1 (5 bases). V gave up 3 bases and J gave up 5 bases, with 17 bases separating them. Germline V lookup: CDR1 SGHAT, CDR2 FQNNGV. CDR3 length: 15 residues. Full variable domain (missing parts from reference TRBV11-2 and TRBJ2-7): EAGVAQSPRYKIIEKRQSVAFWCNPISGHATLYWYQQILGQGPKLLIQFQNNGVVDDSQLPKDRFSAERLKGVDSTLKIQPAKLEDSAVYLCASSFLGGRAHEQYFGPGTRLTVT.